A single sample gave rise to the 18 T cell receptor beta chains below, sequenced in a study of T cell responses to AZD1222 COVID-19 vaccine. Assay: immunoSEQ multiplex PCR; the TCRdb copy retains only in-frame clones and omits some. The sample lists tens of thousands of clones, around nine tenths occurring once. Sequences were derived from peripheral blood, sampled on day 0 of AZD1222 vaccination. These TCRs come from an adult in good health.

J is TRBJ1-4 and V is TRBV11-1; D is ambiguous. With 5 bases removed from V and 10 bases from J, the gap between germline ends came to 23 bases. Germline V gene data show CDR1 as SGHAT and CDR2 as FQDESV (reference sequence). This CDR3 has 16 residues. The CDR3 DNA follows: TGTGCCAGCAGCCACGGTGAGGACTCCTATACTGGAAAACTGTTTTTT. As protein: CASSHGEDSYTGKLFF.

The rearrangement links TRBV7-9 to TRBJ2-1; perhaps TRBD2 as D (5 bases). Germline V gene lookup returns CDR1 SEHNR and CDR2 FQNEAQ (reference sequence). Trimming stripped 4 bases from V and 8 bases from J, with 12 bases between. The CDR3 has 13 residues. The CDR3 protein is CASSSLGSDEQFF. CDR3 nucleotide sequence: TGTGCCAGCAGCTCACTAGGTTCGGATGAGCAGTTCTTC. Complete variable domain (other parts from reference TRBV7-9 and TRBJ2-1): DTGVSQNPRHKITKRGQNVTFRCDPISEHNRLYWYRQTLGQGPEFLTYFQNEAQLEKSRLLSDRFSAERPKGSFSTLEIQRTEQGDSAMYLCASSSLGSDEQFFGPGTRLTVL.

The table lists this clone with a count of one. The chain links TRBV2 to TRBJ1-2; D is unresolved. V was trimmed by 4 bases and J by 3 bases, leaving 9 bases between them. Germline loops: CDR1 SNHLY, CDR2 FYNNEI. The CDR3 loop spans 13 amino acids. As DNA, the CDR3 is TGTGCCAGCAGTGTTCAGCAGGACTATGGCTACACCTTC. This gives the protein CASSVQQDYGYTF.

This clone was picked up a small number of times. The chain carries TRBV7-3 and TRBJ2-7; D not resolved. This CDR3 is 14 amino acids long. Trimming shortened V by 5 bases and J by 4 bases, and 15 bases separated the two germline ends. Germline lookup yields CDR1 SGHTA and CDR2 FQGTGA. For the CDR3, the DNA is TGTGCCAGCAGCCTGACCTCGGACGGGTACGAGCAGTACTTC. Encoded protein: CASSLTSDGYEQYF.

In nucleotides, the CDR3 is TGTGCCACCAGCAGAGATGATGGTTATTCAATTGGGAACACTGAAGCTTTCTTT. It encodes CATSRDDGYSIGNTEAFF. The chain joins TRBV15 to TRBJ1-1; no firm D call. The germline V gene encodes CDR1 LNHNV and CDR2 YYDKDF (reference sequence). Deletions cut 0 bases from V and 1 base from J, with 18 bases between. The CDR3 runs 18 residues.

The genes are TRBV27 and TRBJ2-7, with 7 bases matching TRBD1. The germline V gene encodes CDR1 MNHEY and CDR2 SMNVEV (reference sequence). With V trimmed by 1 base and J by 2 bases, 14 bases remained unmatched. The CDR3 has 18 residues. The CDR3 DNA sequence: TGTGCCAGCAGTTTATTCCCGGGACAGCCCGTAGGAGCCTACGAGCAGTACTTC. Protein: CASSLFPGQPVGAYEQYF.

The chain combines TRBV14 with TRBJ2-7; 8 nucleotides align to TRBD1. The V segment lost 1 base and the J segment 5 bases; nucleotides outside the gene matches: 7. The CDR3 has 15 amino acids. Germline CDR1 reads SGHDN; CDR2 reads FVKESK. The CDR3 DNA is TGTGCCAGCAGCCAAGGGGCAGGGGGCCACCACGAGCAGTACTTC. Protein: CASSQGAGGHHEQYF.

V usage is TRBV9 and J usage is TRBJ2-1; TRBD1 matches at 11 bases. Germline V CDR1 and CDR2: SGDLS, YYNGEE. The CDR3 has 17 amino acids. V was pared by 3 bases and J by 3 bases, with 8 bases of the junction left unmatched. CDR3 in DNA: TGTGCCAGCAGCGAGAGGACAGGGGGCCAAATCTACAATGAGCAGTTCTTC. Translation gives CASSERTGGQIYNEQFF.

This clone was counted a single time. The chain uses TRBV29-1 and TRBJ1-2; D is possibly TRBD1 (6 bases). This CDR3 has 13 residues. Germline V lookup: CDR1 SQVTM, CDR2 ANQGSEA. V was clipped by 4 bases and J by 0 bases, with 9 bases between them. CDR3 region: CSVAGGSNYGYTF. The CDR3, as DNA: TGCAGCGTTGCGGGGGGCTCTAACTATGGCTACACCTTC.

This sequence joins TRBV10-3 and TRBJ2-7; D uncertain. CDR1 is ENHRY, CDR2 SYGVKD, per germline. V was clipped by 11 bases and J by 8 bases, with 7 bases between them. This CDR3 region has 8 residues. CDR3 loop: CALRQQYF. The CDR3 coding sequence is TGTGCCCTTCGACAGCAGTACTTC.

The chain is built from TRBV19 and TRBJ2-1, with D possibly being TRBD2 (5 bases). The CDR3 runs 14 residues. V dropped 0 bases and J dropped 10 bases, with 13 bases sitting between them. The V gene's germline CDR1 is LNHDA and CDR2 SQIVND (reference sequence). CDR3 DNA sequence: TGTGCCAGTAGTATAGACAAGGCCCGGAGGGAGCAGTTCTTC. It codes for CASSIDKARREQFF.

The chain has TRBV6-5 and TRBJ1-1; a possible D gene is TRBD1 (5 bases). Germline values: CDR1 MNHEY, CDR2 SVGAGI. V lost 6 bases and J 3 bases, leaving 14 bases between the germline ends. CDR3 length: 14 amino acids. The CDR3 bases are TGTGCCAGCAGAACGGGACGGGTAGACACTGAAGCTTTCTTT. It specifies CASRTGRVDTEAFF.

The rearrangement uses TRBV7-8 and TRBJ2-7; D tentatively fits TRBD1 or TRBD2 (5 bases each). V was shortened by 5 bases and J by 6 bases, with 20 bases between the two germline ends. The germline gives CDR1 SGHVS, CDR2 FQNEAQ. This CDR3 contains 15 residues. CDR3 sequence reads: CASSPSSNQGAEQYF. The CDR3 nucleotides read TGTGCCAGCAGCCCGTCATCTAACCAGGGAGCCGAGCAGTACTTC.

The chain employs TRBV3-1 (or the pseudogene TRBV3-2) and TRBJ1-2; the match to TRBD1 covers 7 bases. The germline V gene encodes CDR1 LGHDT and CDR2 YNNKEL (reference sequence). CDR3 length equals 12 residues. J gave up 8 bases and V 2 bases, and 2 bases lay outside the gene matches. Here the CDR3 reads CASSQRGRGYTF. CDR3 DNA sequence: TGTGCCAGCAGCCAAAGGGGGCGCGGCTACACCTTC.

This chain uses TRBV6-1 with TRBJ1-1; D gene unclear. The CDR3 is 12 residues long. V was clipped by 2 bases and J by 3 bases, with 4 bases between them. Germline V gives CDR1 MNHNS, CDR2 SASEGT. The CDR3: CASSETDTEAFF. The CDR3 bases are TGTGCCAGCAGTGAAACGGACACTGAAGCTTTCTTT.

The V gene is TRBV7-3, the J gene TRBJ2-2; 9 bases are shared with TRBD2. CDR1 is SGHTA, CDR2 FQGTGA, per germline. The CDR3 sequence is 14 residues long. The V segment lost 4 bases and the J segment 4 bases; nucleotides outside the gene matches: 1. Written as DNA, the CDR3 is TGTGCCAGCAGCTCACTAGCGGGCACCGGGGAGCTGTTTTTT. Residues: CASSSLAGTGELFF.

The CDR3, as DNA: TGTGCCAGCAGCTCGACTACCAAACTCACAGATACGCAGTATTTT. Its protein is CASSSTTKLTDTQYF. The chain combines TRBV5-4 with TRBJ2-3, with D perhaps matching TRBD2 (5 bases). The CDR3 loop spans 15 amino acids. Germline loops: CDR1 SGHNT, CDR2 YYREEE (reference sequence). Trimming removed 3 bases from V and 2 bases from J, with 13 bases in between. The complete variable domain, with remaining parts taken from reference TRBV5-4 and TRBJ2-3, reads ETGVTQSPTHLIKTRGQQVTLRCSSQSGHNTVSWYQQALGQGPQFIFQYYREEENGRGNFPPRFSGLQFPNYSSELNVNALELDDSALYLCASSSTTKLTDTQYFGPGTRLTVL.

The chain has TRBV9 and TRBJ1-2; unclear D gene. V was pared by 0 bases and J by 0 bases, with 6 bases between. This CDR3 spans 14 amino acids. Germline loops: CDR1 SGDLS, CDR2 YYNGEE. Here the CDR3 reads CASSVDLANYGYTF. CDR3 in DNA: TGTGCCAGCAGCGTAGACTTAGCTAACTATGGCTACACCTTC.